The source of this TCR beta chain is a study of Ad26.COV2.S vaccination and SARS-CoV-2 variants. Study-level results: Placebo recipients and vaccine recipients were similar in non-spike TCR breadth. Reported post-vaccination CD8+ and CD4+ T cell responses to spike showed substantial breadth.

The V end was cut by 5 bases, the J end by 9 bases, with 18 bases between. CDR3 length: 14 residues. Germline assignment: CDR1 SGHVS and CDR2 FQNEAQ. Some clones are missing from TCRdb's copy, which holds only in-frame ones; the method was immunoSEQ multiplex PCR. The top ten clones hold around 4.2% of a sample with 350,000 to 450,000 clones, roughly nine tenths of them seen once. Note on this clone: Antigen specificity is unknown.

The TCR originated in a human donor who had recovered from COVID-19. Source: peripheral blood, taken after recovery from COVID-19. The chain is built from TRBV7-8 and TRBJ2-3; tentatively, D is TRBD2 (6 bases). The CDR3 DNA is TGTGCCAGCAGCCCAGCCGGCGGGGCGGACACGCAGTATTTT. Its translation: CASSPAGGADTQYF.